Sequencing of this T cell receptor beta chain was carried out in a study of T cell clones after liver transplantation. Study-wide background: Pre-transplant mixed lymphocyte reactions yielded third-party-reactive TCRbeta sequences as comparators for graft-donor-reactive sequences. Standard immunosuppression, with no induction, continued until 12-24 months after transplant.

Alloreactive TCRbeta sequences came from sequencing proliferating CFSE-low cells in the MLR. Details on this clone: The antigen remains unidentified.

Clones were sequenced by immunoSEQ multiplex PCR, and TCRdb holds only the in-frame ones, with some missing. Here the sample spans 5,600 or so clones, about 30% being singletons. This clonotype was sampled from a human patient who received a liver transplant. Some T cells may be graft donor cells. Sequences were obtained from CD4+ T cells from cultured PBMCs.

In DNA, the CDR3 is TGTGCCAGCAGTTTATGGCTCGGACAGCCCCAGCATTTT. Its protein is CASSLWLGQPQHF. The rearrangement links TRBV27 to TRBJ1-5; D is ambiguous. The V and J ends lost 1 base and 7 bases respectively, with 8 bases between them. The V gene's germline CDR1 is MNHEY and CDR2 SMNVEV (reference sequence). CDR3 size: 13 residues.